The 19 T cell receptor beta chains presented below share a single source sample, sequenced in a study of blood T cell repertoires in COVID-19. Data came from immunoSEQ multiplex PCR; TCRdb stores just in-frame clones and leaves some out. This sample yields about 140,000 clones, of which 79% are seen a single time; 3.5% to 4.5% belongs to the top ten. Sequencing input: peripheral blood. All receptors derive from a man between 60 and 75 years old with acute or convalescent COVID-19.

V and J are TRBV20-1 and TRBJ1-5, with D tentatively TRBD1 (5 bases). Germline-derived CDR1 and CDR2 are DFQATT and SNEGSKA (reference sequence). The V and J ends lost 3 bases and 0 bases respectively, with 18 bases between them. This CDR3 region has 17 residues. The DNA for the CDR3 is TGCAGTGCTAGTCCGGGACTGGTACGCTATAGCAATCAGCCCCAGCATTTT. As protein: CSASPGLVRYSNQPQHF.

The chain carries TRBV3-1 (or the pseudogene TRBV3-2) and TRBJ1-1, with D unclear. Germline V gene data show CDR1 as LGHDT and CDR2 as YNNKEL (reference sequence). V lost 3 bases and J lost 1, with 6 bases in between. The CDR3 runs 13 residues. This CDR3 reads CASSHTANTEAFF. DNA of the CDR3: TGTGCCAGCAGCCACACAGCGAACACTGAAGCTTTCTTT.

Only one count was recorded for this clone. The V call is TRBV29-1, the J call TRBJ1-1, with 7 bases fitting TRBD1. This CDR3 comprises 12 residues. Trimming at V came to 4 bases and at J to 5 bases, leaving 4 bases not matched to a gene. Germline-derived CDR1 and CDR2 are SQVTM and ANQGSEA. CDR3 bases: TGCAGCGTTGGACAGGGAGTGACTGAAGCTTTCTTT. Residues: CSVGQGVTEAFF.

The chain has TRBV18 and TRBJ1-1; D possibly corresponds to TRBD1 (5 bases). Trimming cost V 8 bases and J 8 bases, with 15 bases left between them. Germline V gene sequence: CDR1 KGHSH, CDR2 LQKENI. This CDR3 comprises 12 residues. The CDR3 loop reads CASGPGISEAFF. In DNA form, the CDR3 reads TGTGCCAGCGGGCCAGGGATATCCGAAGCTTTCTTT. The whole variable domain, remainder taken from reference TRBV18 and TRBJ1-1, is NAGVMQNPRHLVRRRGQEARLRCSPMKGHSHVYWYRQLPEEGLKFMVYLQKENIIDESGMPKERFSAEFPKEGPSILRIQQVVRGDSAAYFCASGPGISEAFFGQGTRLTVV.

This chain joins TRBV6-2 or TRBV6-3 and TRBJ2-5, with D possibly TRBD2 on 6 matching bases. This CDR3 spans 14 amino acids. Trimming shortened V by 5 bases and J by 5 bases, and 15 bases separated the two germline ends. Germline values: CDR1 MNHEY, CDR2 SVGEGT. This CDR3 is CASSLPGSGETQYF. CDR3 DNA: TGTGCCAGCAGTCTTCCTGGGAGCGGGGAGACCCAGTACTTC.

CDR3 in DNA: TGCGCCAGCAGGCCACCGGGACAAACGTTCGGGACCCAGTACTTC. Amino acid sequence: CASRPPGQTFGTQYF. The V call is TRBV5-1, the J call TRBJ2-5, with D perhaps matching TRBD1 (6 bases). The germline V gene encodes CDR1 SGHRS and CDR2 YFSETQ. V was clipped by 5 bases and J by 7 bases, with 21 bases between them. The CDR3 totals 15 residues.

The chain uses TRBV29-1 and TRBJ2-1; D possibly corresponds to TRBD1 (5 bases). V lost 4 bases and J 7 bases, leaving 14 bases between the germline ends. CDR3 length equals 13 residues. CDR1 is SQVTM, CDR2 ANQGSEA, per germline. This chain's CDR3 is CSVGQFTTNEQFF. CDR3 nucleotides: TGCAGCGTTGGACAGTTTACAACGAATGAGCAGTTCTTC.

A single count supports this clone. The rearrangement links TRBV4-3 to TRBJ1-1; D gene ambiguous. Per germline, CDR1 LGHNA and CDR2 YSLEER. The CDR3 is 14 residues long. Trimming took 0 bases from V and 11 from J, leaving 16 bases between them. The CDR3 loop is CASSQDWAGLGAFF. The CDR3 nucleotides read TGCGCCAGCAGCCAAGATTGGGCGGGCCTGGGGGCTTTCTTT.

The rearrangement joins TRBV11-2 to TRBJ2-3, with 9 nucleotides matching TRBD1. V was clipped by 1 base and J by 4 bases; unmatched bases: 9. CDR1 and CDR2 (germline): SGHAT, FQNNGV. The CDR3 contains 17 residues. CDR3 DNA sequence: TGTGCCAGCAGCTTAGTACCGGGACAGGGAACGGCAGATACGCAGTATTTT. It codes for CASSLVPGQGTADTQYF.

The chain couples TRBV2 to TRBJ2-3; 9 nucleotides line up with TRBD2. The CDR3 extends over 15 amino acids. CDR1 SNHLY and CDR2 FYNNEI come from the germline V gene. V was clipped by 3 bases and J by 4 bases; unmatched bases: 5. The CDR3 bases are TGTGCCAGCAGTGATCTAGCGGGAAATTCAGATACGCAGTATTTT. Encoded protein: CASSDLAGNSDTQYF.

CDR3: CASSLRGAMTEAFF. The DNA of the CDR3 is TGTGCCAGCAGTTTACGGGGGGCAATGACTGAAGCTTTCTTT. The chain has TRBV27 and TRBJ1-1; a possible D gene is TRBD1 (6 bases). Per germline, CDR1 MNHEY and CDR2 SMNVEV (reference sequence). CDR3 length equals 14 residues. Trimming left V 2 bases short and J 5 bases short, with 12 bases between.

The V and J genes are TRBV5-1 and TRBJ2-5; D is unresolved. The CDR3 is 13 residues long. V was pared by 4 bases and J by 1 base, with 8 bases between. From germline, CDR1 is SGHRS and CDR2 YFSETQ. CDR3 in amino acids: CASSSTSQETQYF. The CDR3 region has the DNA TGCGCCAGCAGCAGTACCAGCCAAGAGACCCAGTACTTC.

V gene TRBV27 combines with J gene TRBJ2-2; D perhaps matches TRBD2 (7 bases). CDR1 MNHEY and CDR2 SMNVEV come from the germline V gene (reference sequence). The CDR3 loop spans 16 amino acids. Trimming stripped 5 bases from V and 2 bases from J, with 15 bases between. The CDR3 loop is CASSPRTGGNTGELFF. In DNA form, the CDR3 reads TGTGCCAGCAGTCCCCGTACGGGGGGCAACACCGGGGAGCTGTTTTTT.

V is TRBV6-2 or TRBV6-3 and J is TRBJ2-1; 14 bases fit TRBD2. CDR3 length: 16 residues. Germline CDR1 and CDR2: MNHEY and SVGEGT. Unmatched junction bases numbered 9, after V lost 6 bases and J lost 8 bases. The CDR3 sequence is CASRPLGTSGSYEQFF. CDR3 DNA: TGTGCCAGCAGGCCTCTCGGGACTAGCGGGAGCTATGAGCAGTTCTTC.

This chain connects TRBV6-4 to TRBJ2-1; 7 nucleotides align to TRBD2. J gave up 0 bases and V 5 bases, and 4 bases lay outside the gene matches. Germline V gene sequence: CDR1 MRHNA, CDR2 SNTAGT. The CDR3 length is 15 residues. The CDR3 nucleotides are TGTGCCAGCAGTCGGGAGGTTAGCTCCTACAATGAGCAGTTCTTC. This encodes CASSREVSSYNEQFF.

The chain has TRBV4-3 and TRBJ1-6; the match to TRBD1 covers 8 bases. V shed 2 bases, J shed 0 bases, and the junction held 0 bases outside the gene matches. Germline V gene data show CDR1 as LGHNA and CDR2 as YSLEER. The CDR3 runs 16 residues. CDR3 sequence: CASSQTGGSYNSPLHF. CDR3 DNA: TGCGCCAGCAGCCAAACAGGGGGCTCCTATAATTCACCCCTCCACTTT.

The chain carries TRBV19 and TRBJ2-5; the match to TRBD1 covers 10 bases. The CDR3 is made up of 15 amino acids. V lost 5 bases to trimming and J lost 4 bases; unmatched junction nucleotides: 7. Germline lookup yields CDR1 LNHDA and CDR2 SQIVND (reference sequence). CDR3 protein: CASSGGQGPGETQYF. In DNA, the CDR3 is TGTGCCAGTAGTGGGGGACAGGGGCCCGGAGAGACCCAGTACTTC.

The rearrangement links TRBV2 to TRBJ1-6, with 7 positions matching TRBD1. With 3 bases clipped from V and 6 bases from J, the junction kept 5 bases outside the gene matches. The germline V gene encodes CDR1 SNHLY and CDR2 FYNNEI. The CDR3 has 15 residues. The CDR3 DNA reads TGTGCCAGCAGTGAGGGGAGACAGGGTAATTCACCCCTCCACTTT. Its protein is CASSEGRQGNSPLHF.

This rearrangement joins TRBV4-3 to TRBJ1-6; a weak D match, TRBD1 (6 bases). CDR1 and CDR2 from the germline V gene are LGHNA and YSLEER. Between the trimmed V and J ends, which lost 0 bases and 11 bases, there was a span of 11 bases. The CDR3 consists of 14 residues. DNA of the CDR3: TGCGCCAGCAGCCAAGAACAGGGTAGGGCACCCCTCCACTTT. Its translation is CASSQEQGRAPLHF.